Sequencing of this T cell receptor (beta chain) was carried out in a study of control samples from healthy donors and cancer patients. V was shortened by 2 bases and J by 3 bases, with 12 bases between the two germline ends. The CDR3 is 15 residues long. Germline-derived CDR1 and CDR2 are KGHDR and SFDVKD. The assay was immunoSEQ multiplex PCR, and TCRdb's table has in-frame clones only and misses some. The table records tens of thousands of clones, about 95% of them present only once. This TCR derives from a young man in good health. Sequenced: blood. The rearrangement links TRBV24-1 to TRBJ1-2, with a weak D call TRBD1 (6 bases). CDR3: CATSDSSQGDYGYTF. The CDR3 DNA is TGTGCCACCAGTGATTCATCACAGGGTGACTATGGCTACACCTTC.